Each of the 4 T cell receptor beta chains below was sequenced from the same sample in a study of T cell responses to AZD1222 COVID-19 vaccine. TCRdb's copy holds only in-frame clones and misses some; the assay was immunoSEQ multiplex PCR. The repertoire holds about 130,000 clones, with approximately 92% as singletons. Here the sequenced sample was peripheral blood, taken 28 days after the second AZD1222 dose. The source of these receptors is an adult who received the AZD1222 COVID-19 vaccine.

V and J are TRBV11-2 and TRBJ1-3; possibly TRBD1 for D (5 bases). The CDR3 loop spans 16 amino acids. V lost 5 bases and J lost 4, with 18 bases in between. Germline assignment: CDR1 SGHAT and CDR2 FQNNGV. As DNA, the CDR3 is TGTGCCAGCAGCCCTGACGTCGGGGCTTTCGGAAACACCATATATTTT. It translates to CASSPDVGAFGNTIYF.

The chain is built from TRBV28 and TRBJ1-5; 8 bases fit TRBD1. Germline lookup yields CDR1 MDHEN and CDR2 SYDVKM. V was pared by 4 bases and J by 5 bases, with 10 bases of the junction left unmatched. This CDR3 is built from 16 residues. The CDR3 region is CASSSQGQGGYQPQHF. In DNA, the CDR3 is TGTGCCAGCAGTTCACAAGGACAGGGTGGGTATCAGCCCCAGCATTTT. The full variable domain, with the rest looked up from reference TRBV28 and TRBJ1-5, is DVKVTQSSRYLVKRTGEKVFLECVQDMDHENMFWYRQDPGLGLRLIYFSYDVKMKEKGDIPEGYSVSREKKERFSLILESASTNQTSMYLCASSSQGQGGYQPQHFGDGTRLSIL.

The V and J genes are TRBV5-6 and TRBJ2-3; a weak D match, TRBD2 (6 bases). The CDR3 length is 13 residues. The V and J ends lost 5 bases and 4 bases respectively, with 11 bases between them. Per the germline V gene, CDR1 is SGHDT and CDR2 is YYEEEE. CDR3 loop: CASRRDAADTQYF. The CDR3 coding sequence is TGTGCCAGCAGGCGGGACGCAGCAGATACGCAGTATTTT.

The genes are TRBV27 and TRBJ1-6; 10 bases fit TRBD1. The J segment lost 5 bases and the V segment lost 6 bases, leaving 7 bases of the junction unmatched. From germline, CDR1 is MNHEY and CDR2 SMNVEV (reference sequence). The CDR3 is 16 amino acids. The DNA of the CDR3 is TGTGCCAGCAGCCGCTTCGGGACAGGGGATAATTCACCCCTCCACTTT. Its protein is CASSRFGTGDNSPLHF.